These 32 T cell receptor beta chains share one sample of origin, sequenced in a study of identical twins. TCRdb used MiXCR to reprocess the 5' RACE reads, holding one entry per CDR3 protein. This table holds a few hundred thousand distinct CDR3 sequences, about 12% found once. This same sample was also part of a study on yellow fever vaccine responses in identical twins.

Sequencing was carried out using CD8+ T cells sorted from blood. These receptors were collected from a woman under 30 in good health.

The chain joins TRBV4-1 to TRBJ2-5, with 8 positions matching TRBD2. V was clipped by 3 bases and J by 4 bases; unmatched bases: 7. The CDR3 sequence is 15 residues long. Germline V CDR1 and CDR2: MGHRA, YSYEKL. CDR3 loop: CASSQRGAAGETQYF. The DNA of the CDR3 is TGCGCCAGCAGCCAGCGGGGGGCGGCGGGAGAGACCCAGTACTTC.

CDR3 sequence reads: CASSFTDRRETQYF. CDR3 nucleotide sequence: TGTGCCAGCAGTTTCACGGACAGGAGAGAGACCCAGTACTTC. This chain uses TRBV28 with TRBJ2-5; 7 positions match TRBD1. The V and J ends lost 3 bases and 4 bases, in that order; junction bases with no gene match: 5. This CDR3 contains 14 residues. Germline V gives CDR1 MDHEN, CDR2 SYDVKM. The whole variable domain, filled in from reference TRBV28 and TRBJ2-5, reads DVKVTQSSRYLVKRTGEKVFLECVQDMDHENMFWYRQDPGLGLRLIYFSYDVKMKEKGDIPEGYSVSREKKERFSLILESASTNQTSMYLCASSFTDRRETQYFGPGTRLLVL.

In its sample, this clonotype was seen many times. The chain employs TRBV2 and TRBJ1-1; unclear D gene. Trimming shortened V by 8 bases and J by 1 base, and 5 bases separated the two germline ends. The CDR3 sequence is 11 residues long. The germline gives CDR1 SNHLY, CDR2 FYNNEI. The CDR3 loop is CASWGNTEAFF. CDR3 sequence (DNA): TGTGCCAGCTGGGGGAACACTGAAGCTTTCTTT.

The J gene is TRBJ2-7, the V gene TRBV4-1, with D possibly being TRBD1 (5 bases). The V end was cut by 1 base, the J end by 2 bases, with 15 bases between. CDR1 and CDR2 from the germline V gene are MGHRA and YSYEKL. CDR3 length equals 16 residues. The CDR3 nucleotides are TGCGCCAGCAGCCAAGTTCTTGGGGCCCTAACCTACGAGCAGTACTTC. It is translated as CASSQVLGALTYEQYF.

This clonotype has a handful of counts. The chain joins TRBV10-2 to TRBJ2-3; the D is unclear. Germline lookup yields CDR1 WSHSY and CDR2 SAAADI. V was cut by 8 bases and J by 2 bases, with 11 bases left in between. The CDR3 is 13 residues long. CDR3 sequence (DNA): TGCGCCAGCTCGAAGGACCTCACAGATACGCAGTATTTT. As protein: CASSKDLTDTQYF.

This clonotype was detected only a few times. The chain carries TRBV24-1 and TRBJ1-1; D is unresolved. In germline, CDR1 is KGHDR, CDR2 SFDVKD. The CDR3 is made up of 13 amino acids. V dropped 5 bases and J dropped 7 bases, with 13 bases sitting between them. The CDR3, as DNA: TGTGCCACCAGTGGAGCGGACGGCGTTGAAGCTTTCTTT. It specifies CATSGADGVEAFF.

In its sample, this clonotype was seen a few times. The V and J genes are TRBV11-2 and TRBJ2-1; tentatively, D is TRBD2 (6 bases). Germline V gene lookup returns CDR1 SGHAT and CDR2 FQNNGV. The CDR3 length is 19 residues. Trimming stripped 0 bases from V and 0 bases from J, with 18 bases between. This chain's CDR3 is CASSLDPAGTLSSYNEQFF. As DNA, the CDR3 is TGTGCCAGCAGCTTAGATCCCGCCGGGACTCTGAGCTCCTACAATGAGCAGTTCTTC. Filled out from reference TRBV11-2 and TRBJ2-1, the complete variable domain reads EAGVAQSPRYKIIEKRQSVAFWCNPISGHATLYWYQQILGQGPKLLIQFQNNGVVDDSQLPKDRFSAERLKGVDSTLKIQPAKLEDSAVYLCASSLDPAGTLSSYNEQFFGPGTRLTVL.

A note on this clonotype: A much larger clonotype is one base distant, so this may be a read error. The chain employs TRBV12-3 or TRBV12-4 and TRBJ2-6; D unresolved. The CDR3 length is 15 residues. The CDR3 nucleotides are TGTGCCAGCAGTTTAGGGCTCTCTAGGGCCAACGTCCTGACTTTC. It codes for CASSLGLSRANVLTF.

This clonotype was detected only a few times. V and J are TRBV4-2 and TRBJ2-5, with TRBD2 matching over 7 bases. The ends lost 4 bases at V and 2 bases at J; junction bases unmatched: 7. From germline, CDR1 is LGHNA and CDR2 YNFKEQ. This CDR3 contains 15 residues. The chain's CDR3 is CASSLRRGSQETQYF. The CDR3 coding sequence is TGTGCCAGCAGCCTTAGGCGGGGGTCACAAGAGACCCAGTACTTC.

The chain joins TRBV10-2 to TRBJ2-5; D gene ambiguous. The ends were cut back, 4 bases at V and 2 bases at J, with 14 bases in the middle. The CDR3 sequence is 15 residues long. Per germline, CDR1 WSHSY and CDR2 SAAADI. CDR3 region: CASSATRRVQETQYF. DNA of the CDR3: TGCGCCAGCAGTGCGACACGAAGGGTTCAAGAGACCCAGTACTTC.

The chain has TRBV16 and TRBJ1-6; 7 nucleotides match TRBD1. Germline CDR1 is KGHSY and CDR2 is FQNENV. Unmatched junction bases numbered 2, after V lost 0 bases and J lost 6 bases. The length of the CDR3 is 15 residues. The CDR3 bases are TGTGCCAGCAGCCAATCGGCAGGGGGTAATTCACCCCTCCACTTT. It is translated as CASSQSAGGNSPLHF.

The chain carries TRBV4-2 and TRBJ2-3; 11 bases fit TRBD1. The CDR3 loop spans 16 amino acids. Germline V gene sequence: CDR1 LGHNA, CDR2 YNFKEQ. V shed 4 bases, J shed 4 bases, and the junction held 7 bases outside the gene matches. In DNA, the CDR3 is TGTGCCAGCAGCCCCCACGGACAGGGGGCGGCAGATACGCAGTATTTT. This sequence encodes CASSPHGQGAADTQYF.

The chain couples TRBV20-1 to TRBJ1-1, with 7 positions matching TRBD1. J was trimmed by 3 bases and V by 6 bases; bases with no gene match: 10. Germline CDR1 and CDR2: DFQATT and SNEGSKA (reference sequence). The length of the CDR3 is 14 residues. The CDR3 spells CSAFLRDSYTEAFF. The CDR3 region has the DNA TGCAGTGCGTTTCTCCGGGACAGCTACACTGAAGCTTTCTTT.

This clonotype was detected a few times. The rearrangement links TRBV19 to TRBJ2-1; 12 bases fit TRBD2. Germline V CDR1 and CDR2: LNHDA, SQIVND (reference sequence). Unmatched junction bases numbered 7, after V lost 4 bases and J lost 0 bases. The CDR3 is made up of 18 amino acids. This CDR3 is CASSRGGLAGYSYNEQFF. As DNA, the CDR3 is TGTGCCAGTAGTAGGGGGGGACTAGCGGGTTACTCCTACAATGAGCAGTTCTTC.

The chain joins TRBV7-9 to TRBJ2-2, with 10 bases fitting TRBD1. CDR3 length equals 14 residues. V was pared by 5 bases and J by 6 bases, with 3 bases of the junction left unmatched. Germline V CDR1 and CDR2: SEHNR, FQNEAQ (reference sequence). The CDR3 is CASSPGQGPGELFF. Written as DNA, the CDR3 is TGTGCCAGCAGCCCGGGACAGGGGCCCGGGGAGCTGTTTTTT.

CDR3 sequence: CASSQSPGIYSNQPQHF. The DNA for the CDR3 is TGCGCCAGCAGCCAAAGTCCGGGGATCTATAGCAATCAGCCCCAGCATTTT. The chain uses TRBV4-1 and TRBJ1-5, with D uncertain. Germline CDR1 is MGHRA and CDR2 is YSYEKL. There are 17 residues in the CDR3. V lost 2 bases and J 0 bases, leaving 14 bases between the germline ends.

This chain links TRBV20-1 with TRBJ2-5; no firm D call. Trimming cost V 1 base and J 2 bases, with 14 bases left between them. Germline assignment: CDR1 DFQATT and CDR2 SNEGSKA (reference sequence). CDR3 size: 15 residues. CDR3 residues: CSARAVIEGQETQYF. The CDR3 nucleotides are TGCAGTGCTAGAGCGGTGATCGAAGGTCAAGAGACCCAGTACTTC.

This clonotype is a singleton in its sample. The chain is built from TRBV20-1 and TRBJ2-1, with 7 bases lining up with TRBD1. The CDR3 has 13 residues. V shed 8 bases, J shed 0 bases, and the junction held 4 bases outside the gene matches. The germline gives CDR1 DFQATT, CDR2 SNEGSKA (reference sequence). The CDR3 bases are TGCAGTTTGGACAGGAACTCCTACAATGAGCAGTTCTTC. Protein sequence: CSLDRNSYNEQFF.

This clonotype was counted only a few times. The rearrangement links TRBV6-1 to TRBJ2-3, with 7 bases aligning to TRBD2. The CDR3 is made up of 15 amino acids. CDR1 MNHNS and CDR2 SASEGT come from the germline V gene. V dropped 3 bases and J dropped 6; count of bases not matched to a gene: 9. The CDR3 here is CASSEERGSLDTQYF. CDR3 DNA sequence: TGTGCCAGCAGTGAGGAGCGGGGCTCCCTGGATACGCAGTATTTT.

The chain employs TRBV15 and TRBJ1-1; D remains ambiguous. Germline loops: CDR1 LNHNV, CDR2 YYDKDF (reference sequence). Trimming shortened V by 0 bases and J by 6 bases, and 8 bases separated the two germline ends. The CDR3 runs to 13 residues. The CDR3 sequence: CATSRELGAEAFF. The CDR3 DNA reads TGTGCCACCAGCAGAGAGTTAGGCGCTGAAGCTTTCTTT.

The rearrangement uses TRBV27 and TRBJ2-7; no clear D. This CDR3 has 14 residues. V gave up 6 bases and J gave up 0 bases, with 12 bases separating them. Per the germline V gene, CDR1 is MNHEY and CDR2 is SMNVEV (reference sequence). The CDR3 here is CASSALPASYEQYF. CDR3 nucleotides: TGTGCCAGCAGCGCTCTCCCGGCCTCCTACGAGCAGTACTTC.

This rearrangement joins TRBV28 to TRBJ1-6, with 9 bases lining up with TRBD1. The CDR3 spans 15 residues. The trim removed 6 bases at V and 7 bases at J, leaving 7 bases unmatched. Germline V gene data show CDR1 as MDHEN and CDR2 as SYDVKM. The CDR3 DNA is TGTGCCAGCAGAATAACAGGGGGCGGGAATTCACCCCTCCACTTT. Its protein product is CASRITGGGNSPLHF.

This clonotype was seen a handful of times. This chain joins TRBV9 and TRBJ2-7, with 9 bases lining up with TRBD2. The V segment lost 4 bases and the J segment 7 bases; nucleotides outside the gene matches: 9. The CDR3 runs 14 residues. Germline CDR1 and CDR2: SGDLS and YYNGEE. This CDR3 reads CASSQGLAGLEQYF. In DNA, the CDR3 is TGTGCCAGCAGCCAAGGGCTAGCGGGACTGGAGCAGTACTTC.

This clonotype was detected a few times. The rearrangement links TRBV20-1 to TRBJ2-7; TRBD2 matches 7 bases. CDR3 length: 16 residues. CDR1 DFQATT and CDR2 SNEGSKA come from the germline V gene (reference sequence). The ends lost 0 bases at V and 0 bases at J; junction bases unmatched: 8. DNA of the CDR3: TGCAGTGCTAGAGATTCTCAAGGCGGGAGCTCCTACGAGCAGTACTTC. Its translation is CSARDSQGGSSYEQYF.

CDR3 region: CASSPNSTQRGTQYF. As DNA, the CDR3 is TGTGCCAGCAGCCCCAACAGCACCCAAAGAGGGACCCAGTACTTC. This chain joins TRBV7-9 and TRBJ2-5, with D unresolved. Germline V gene data show CDR1 as SEHNR and CDR2 as FQNEAQ (reference sequence). The V end was cut by 5 bases, the J end by 7 bases, with 20 bases between. CDR3 length: 15 amino acids.

This clonotype was counted at least ten times. The chain is built from TRBV6-5 and TRBJ2-1; 7 nucleotides agree with TRBD1. Trimming cost V 0 bases and J 7 bases; bases outside gene matches: 9. The CDR3 contains 16 residues. CDR1 and CDR2 from the germline V gene are MNHEY and SVGAGI. The CDR3 protein is CASSYSRQGSGNEQFF. For the CDR3, the DNA is TGTGCCAGCAGTTACTCGAGACAGGGTTCTGGGAATGAGCAGTTCTTC.

This clonotype was recorded many times. The chain recombines TRBV9 with TRBJ2-7; 11 positions agree with TRBD2. With 4 bases clipped from V and 0 bases from J, the junction kept 6 bases outside the gene matches. The CDR3 loop spans 16 amino acids. Germline V gene lookup returns CDR1 SGDLS and CDR2 YYNGEE. In DNA form, the CDR3 reads TGTGCCAGCAGCCCCAGGACTAGCGGGTACTCCTACGAGCAGTACTTC. Its protein product is CASSPRTSGYSYEQYF.

This clonotype showed up just a few times. V and J are TRBV6-5 and TRBJ2-1, with unresolved D. The CDR3 spans 14 residues. The V gene's germline CDR1 is MNHEY and CDR2 SVGAGI. The V end was cut by 2 bases, the J end by 5 bases, with 10 bases between. The CDR3 here is CASSYGSGNNEQFF. CDR3 nucleotide sequence: TGTGCCAGCAGTTACGGGTCTGGAAACAATGAGCAGTTCTTC.

There are a few counts of this clonotype. The chain joins TRBV7-9 to TRBJ1-1; no firm D call. CDR1 and CDR2 (germline): SEHNR, FQNEAQ (reference sequence). This CDR3 spans 14 amino acids. V gave up 6 bases and J gave up 0 bases, with 11 bases separating them. This CDR3 reads CASSPTYMNTEAFF. As DNA, the CDR3 is TGTGCCAGCAGTCCAACTTACATGAACACTGAAGCTTTCTTT.

This clonotype was recorded many times. This sequence joins TRBV7-9 and TRBJ2-1; D is perhaps TRBD1 (7 bases). The CDR3 loop spans 15 amino acids. CDR1 and CDR2 from the germline V gene are SEHNR and FQNEAQ (reference sequence). V gave up 1 base and J gave up 7 bases, with 14 bases separating them. The DNA of the CDR3 is TGTGCCAGCAGCTTAGGACAGGGAGGTTTGAATGAGCAGTTCTTC. It encodes CASSLGQGGLNEQFF. Full variable domain (outside the CDR3, taken from reference TRBV7-9 and TRBJ2-1): DTGVSQNPRHKITKRGQNVTFRCDPISEHNRLYWYRQTLGQGPEFLTYFQNEAQLEKSRLLSDRFSAERPKGSFSTLEIQRTEQGDSAMYLCASSLGQGGLNEQFFGPGTRLTVL.

This clonotype was recorded a few times. The rearrangement uses TRBV5-1 and TRBJ2-5; a weak D match, TRBD2 (7 bases). The CDR3 spans 15 residues. The V end lost 0 bases, the J end lost 4 bases, and 13 bases lay between the germline ends. Germline loops: CDR1 SGHRS, CDR2 YFSETQ. The CDR3 region has the DNA TGCGCCAGCAGCTTGGCCGGGGGAGGGGGAGAGACCCAGTACTTC. It is translated as CASSLAGGGGETQYF.

This clonotype has just a few counts. The rearrangement uses TRBV4-2 and TRBJ2-1; maybe TRBD2 (6 bases). Germline V CDR1 and CDR2: LGHNA, YNFKEQ. V shed 1 base and J shed 4 bases, with 17 bases lying between them. CDR3 length: 17 amino acids. CDR3 DNA: TGTGCCAGCAGCCAAGGGGATTGGGCGGGGCGATACAATGAGCAGTTCTTC. Its translation: CASSQGDWAGRYNEQFF.